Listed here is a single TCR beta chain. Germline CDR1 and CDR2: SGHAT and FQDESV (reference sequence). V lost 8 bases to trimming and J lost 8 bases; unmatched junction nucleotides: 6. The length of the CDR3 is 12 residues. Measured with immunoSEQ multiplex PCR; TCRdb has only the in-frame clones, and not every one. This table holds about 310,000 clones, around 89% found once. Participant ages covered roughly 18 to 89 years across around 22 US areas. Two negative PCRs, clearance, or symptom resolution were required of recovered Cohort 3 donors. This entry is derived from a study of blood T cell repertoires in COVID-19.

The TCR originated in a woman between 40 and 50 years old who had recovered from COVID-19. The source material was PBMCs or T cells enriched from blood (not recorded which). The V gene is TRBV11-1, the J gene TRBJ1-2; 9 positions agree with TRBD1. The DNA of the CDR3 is TGTGCCAGCCGGGGACAGGGATGGGGCTACACCTTC. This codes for CASRGQGWGYTF.